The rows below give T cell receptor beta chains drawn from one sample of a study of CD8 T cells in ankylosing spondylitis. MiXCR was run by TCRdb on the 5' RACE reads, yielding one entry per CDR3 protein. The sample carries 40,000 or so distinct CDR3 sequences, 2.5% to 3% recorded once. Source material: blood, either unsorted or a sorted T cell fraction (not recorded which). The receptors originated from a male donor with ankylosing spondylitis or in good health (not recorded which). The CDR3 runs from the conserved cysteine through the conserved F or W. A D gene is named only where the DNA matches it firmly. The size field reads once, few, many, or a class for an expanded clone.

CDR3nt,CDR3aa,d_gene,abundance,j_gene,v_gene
TGTGCCAGCAGCGAGAGGGGTGGCCAGACTCCTAACTATGGCTACACCTTC,CASSERGGQTPNYGYTF,.,many,TRBJ1-2,TRBV9
TGTGCCAGCAGCGTAGGGGCTCATGAGACCCAGTACTTC,CASSVGAHETQYF,.,many,TRBJ2-5,TRBV9
TGTGCCAGCAGCGTAGTCCCAGGACATAATGAAAAACTGTTTTTT,CASSVVPGHNEKLFF,.,many,TRBJ1-4,TRBV9
TGTGCCAGCAGCGTAGCGGGCGCAGCTAACTATGGCTACACCTTC,CASSVAGAANYGYTF,.,many,TRBJ1-2,TRBV9
TGTGCCAGCACCTCAGAGAACTCGGAAGCTTTCTTT,CASTSENSEAFF,.,many,TRBJ1-1,TRBV9
TGTGCCAGCAGCGCCGGGCGGACAGAAGCTCGCGAGCAGTACTTC,CASSAGRTEAREQYF,.,many,TRBJ2-7,TRBV9
TGTGCCAGCAGCGTGAGACTAGCGGGGTACAATGAGCAGTTCTTC,CASSVRLAGYNEQFF,TRBD2,many,TRBJ2-1,TRBV9
TGTGCCAGCAGCGTAGTGGCTAGTGGTGAGCAGTTCTTC,CASSVVASGEQFF,.,many,TRBJ2-1,TRBV9
TGTGCCAGCAGCGGGTCAAGCGGGAGGAGCACAGATACGCAGTATTTT,CASSGSSGRSTDTQYF,TRBD2,many,TRBJ2-3,TRBV9
TGTGCCAGCAGCGTAGGGACAGCTAACCAAGAGACCCAGTACTTC,CASSVGTANQETQYF,.,many,TRBJ2-5,TRBV9
TGTGCCAGCAGCGTATTGGCGTTCCCCTACGAGCAGTACTTC,CASSVLAFPYEQYF,.,many,TRBJ2-7,TRBV9